These T cell receptor beta chains were read from a single sample in a study of cytomegalovirus exposure and HLA in healthy donors. Profiling relied on immunoSEQ multiplex PCR, and the TCRdb table lists in-frame clones only, not all of them. The repertoire holds some 200,000 clones, with roughly 13% as singletons. The sequenced sample was PBMCs. Every receptor here comes from a man between 50 and 59 years old in good health and CMV-seropositive. The CDR3 runs from the conserved cysteine through the conserved F or W. The D gene is left open where the match is weak. Only some rows state a clone size, as once, few, many or a class for expanded clones.

V	length	D	size	J	CDR3	DNA
TRBV7-8	14	TRBD1	.	TRBJ1-5	CASSFRQGGQPQHF	TGTGCCAGCAGCTTTCGACAGGGCGGTCAGCCCCAGCATTTT
TRBV12-5	11	.	few	TRBJ1-1	CASARLVEAFF	TGTGCTAGTGCTAGACTTGTAGAAGCTTTCTTT
TRBV7-8	17	TRBD1	.	TRBJ1-3	CASSLALQGSSGNTIYF	TGTGCCAGCAGCTTAGCCTTACAGGGGTCCTCTGGAAACACCATATATTTT
TRBV7-3	16	TRBD2	.	TRBJ2-1	CASSLLAGETYNEQFF	TGTGCCAGCAGCCTCCTAGCGGGGGAAACCTACAATGAGCAGTTCTTC
TRBV11-3	12	.	.	TRBJ1-1	CASSSGNAEAFF	TGTGCCAGCAGCTCCGGGAACGCTGAAGCTTTCTTT
TRBV7-9	15	.	.	TRBJ1-3	CASSPGTLGGNTIYF	TGTGCCAGCAGCCCCGGGACTCTAGGCGGAAACACCATATATTTT
TRBV2	16	TRBD1	.	TRBJ1-6	CASSDRTGANNSPLHF	TGTGCCAGCAGTGATAGGACAGGGGCGAATAATTCACCCCTCCACTTT
TRBV18	16	TRBD1	few	TRBJ2-2	CASSPPGQVNTGELFF	TGTGCCAGCTCACCACCGGGACAGGTGAACACCGGGGAGCTGTTTTTT
TRBV5-6	17	TRBD2	.	TRBJ2-6	CASSAGLGNSGANVLTF	TGTGCCAGCAGCGCGGGACTAGGTAACTCTGGGGCCAACGTCCTGACTTTC
TRBV27	15	.	few	TRBJ2-5	CASSSPNRVGETQYF	TGTGCCAGCAGTTCACCCAACAGGGTTGGAGAGACCCAGTACTTC